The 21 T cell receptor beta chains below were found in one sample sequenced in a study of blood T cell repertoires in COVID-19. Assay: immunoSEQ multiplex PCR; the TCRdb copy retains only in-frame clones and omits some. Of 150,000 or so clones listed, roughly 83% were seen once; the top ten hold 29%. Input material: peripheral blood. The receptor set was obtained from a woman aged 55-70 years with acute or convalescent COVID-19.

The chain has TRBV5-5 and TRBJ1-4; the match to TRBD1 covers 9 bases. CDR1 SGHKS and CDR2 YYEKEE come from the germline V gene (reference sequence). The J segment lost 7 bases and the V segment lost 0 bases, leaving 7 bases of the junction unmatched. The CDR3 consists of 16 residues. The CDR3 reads CASSLEGTGSGEKLFF. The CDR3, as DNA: TGTGCCAGCAGCTTGGAAGGGACAGGGTCGGGTGAAAAACTGTTTTTT.

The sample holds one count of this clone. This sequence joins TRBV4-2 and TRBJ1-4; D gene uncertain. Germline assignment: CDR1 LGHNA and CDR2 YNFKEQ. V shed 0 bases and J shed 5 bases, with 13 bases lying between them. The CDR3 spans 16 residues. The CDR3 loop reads CASSQDAGFANEKLFF. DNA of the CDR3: TGTGCCAGCAGCCAAGATGCGGGGTTCGCGAATGAAAAACTGTTTTTT.

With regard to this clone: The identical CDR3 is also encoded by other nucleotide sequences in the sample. The CDR3 DNA follows: TGTGCCTGGTCCCCCAGGGACAATCAGCCCCAGCATTTT. Residues: CAWSPRDNQPQHF. The J gene is TRBJ1-5, the V gene TRBV30; possibly TRBD1 for D (5 bases). V lost 5 bases to trimming and J lost 3 bases, with 11 bases between them. Germline V CDR1 and CDR2: GTSNPN, SVGIG (reference sequence). This CDR3 has 13 amino acids.

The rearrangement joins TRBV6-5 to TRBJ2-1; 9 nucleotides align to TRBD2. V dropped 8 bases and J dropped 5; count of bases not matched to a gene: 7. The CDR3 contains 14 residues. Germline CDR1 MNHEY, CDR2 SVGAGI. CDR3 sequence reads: CASVAGGRDNEQFF. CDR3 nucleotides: TGTGCCAGCGTTGCGGGGGGGCGGGACAATGAGCAGTTCTTC.

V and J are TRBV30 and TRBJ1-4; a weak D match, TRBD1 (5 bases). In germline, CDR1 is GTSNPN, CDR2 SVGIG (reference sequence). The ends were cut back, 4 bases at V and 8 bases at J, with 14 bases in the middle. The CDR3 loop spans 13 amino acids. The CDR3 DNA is TGTGCCTGGAAAAGCGGGACGGCCGAAAAACTGTTTTTT. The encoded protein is CAWKSGTAEKLFF.

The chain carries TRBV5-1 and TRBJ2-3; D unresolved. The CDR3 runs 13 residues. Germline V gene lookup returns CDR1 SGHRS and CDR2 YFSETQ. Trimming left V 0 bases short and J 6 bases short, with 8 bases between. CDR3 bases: TGCGCCAGCAGCTTGGTCCCCGGGGATACGCAGTATTTT. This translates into CASSLVPGDTQYF.

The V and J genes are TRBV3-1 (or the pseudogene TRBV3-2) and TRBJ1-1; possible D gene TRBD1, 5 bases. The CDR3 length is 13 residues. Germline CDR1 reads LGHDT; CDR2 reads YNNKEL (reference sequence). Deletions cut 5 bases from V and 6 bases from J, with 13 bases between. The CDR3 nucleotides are TGTGCCAGCAGCTACTTTGGGGGGGCTGAAGCTTTCTTT. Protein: CASSYFGGAEAFF.

CDR3 residues: CASRPIQGANYGYTF. The CDR3 DNA reads TGTGCCAGCAGACCGATACAGGGAGCCAACTATGGCTACACCTTC. The J gene is TRBJ1-2, the V gene TRBV7-2; a weak D match, TRBD1 (6 bases). The CDR3 has 15 residues. Trimming took 6 bases from V and 2 from J, leaving 16 bases between them. The germline gives CDR1 SGHTA, CDR2 FQGNSA.

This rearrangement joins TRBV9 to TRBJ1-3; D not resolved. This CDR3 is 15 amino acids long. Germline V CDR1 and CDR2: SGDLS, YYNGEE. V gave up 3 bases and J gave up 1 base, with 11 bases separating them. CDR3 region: CASSGAPGSGNTIYF. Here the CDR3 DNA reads TGTGCCAGCAGCGGCGCTCCAGGTTCTGGAAACACCATATATTTT.

The CDR3 protein is CASSQGFRAFNEKLFF. CDR3 DNA sequence: TGTGCCAGCAGCCAAGGATTTAGAGCCTTTAATGAAAAACTGTTTTTT. The chain carries TRBV14 and TRBJ1-4, with D uncertain. Trimming cost V 1 base and J 4 bases, with 13 bases left between them. Germline V gene sequence: CDR1 SGHDN, CDR2 FVKESK. CDR3 length: 16 residues. Complete variable domain (other parts from reference TRBV14 and TRBJ1-4): EAGVTQFPSHSVIEKGQTVTLRCDPISGHDNLYWYRRVMGKEIKFLLHFVKESKQDESGMPNNRFLAERTGGTYSTLKVQPAELEDSGVYFCASSQGFRAFNEKLFFGSGTQLSVL.

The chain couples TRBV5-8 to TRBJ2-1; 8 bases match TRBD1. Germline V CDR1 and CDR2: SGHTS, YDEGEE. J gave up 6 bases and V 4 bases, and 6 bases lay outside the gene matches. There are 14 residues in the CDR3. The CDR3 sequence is CASSLRDRFNEQFF. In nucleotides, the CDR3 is TGTGCCAGCAGCCTCCGGGACAGGTTCAATGAGCAGTTCTTC.

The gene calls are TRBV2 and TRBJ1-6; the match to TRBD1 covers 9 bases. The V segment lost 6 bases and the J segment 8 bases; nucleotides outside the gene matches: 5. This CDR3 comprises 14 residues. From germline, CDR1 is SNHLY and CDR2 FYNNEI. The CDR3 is CASRTGGGDSPLHF. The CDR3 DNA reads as TGTGCCAGCAGGACAGGGGGTGGTGATTCACCCCTCCACTTT. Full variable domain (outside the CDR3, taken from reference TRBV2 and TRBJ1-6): EPEVTQTPSHQVTQMGQEVILRCVPISNHLYFYWYRQILGQKVEFLVSFYNNEISEKSEIFDDQFSVERPDGSNFTLKIRSTKLEDSAMYFCASRTGGGDSPLHFGNGTRLTVT.

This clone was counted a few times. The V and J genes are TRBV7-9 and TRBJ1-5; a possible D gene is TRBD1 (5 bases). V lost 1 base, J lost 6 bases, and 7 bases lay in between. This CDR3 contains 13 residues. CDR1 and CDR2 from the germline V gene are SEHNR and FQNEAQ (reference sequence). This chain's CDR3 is CASSLVGGQPQHF. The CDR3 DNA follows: TGTGCCAGCAGCTTAGTCGGGGGTCAGCCCCAGCATTTT.

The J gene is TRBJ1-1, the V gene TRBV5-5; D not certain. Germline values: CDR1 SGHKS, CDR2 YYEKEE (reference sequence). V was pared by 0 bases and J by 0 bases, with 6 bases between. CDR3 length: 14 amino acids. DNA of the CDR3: TGTGCCAGCAGCTTGGCCCAGATGAACACTGAAGCTTTCTTT. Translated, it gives CASSLAQMNTEAFF.

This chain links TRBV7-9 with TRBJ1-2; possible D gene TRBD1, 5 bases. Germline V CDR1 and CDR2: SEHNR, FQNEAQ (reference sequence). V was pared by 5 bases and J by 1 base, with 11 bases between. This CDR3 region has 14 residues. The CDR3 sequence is CASSPGLFNYGYTF. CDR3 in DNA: TGTGCCAGCAGCCCGGGACTGTTTAACTATGGCTACACCTTC.

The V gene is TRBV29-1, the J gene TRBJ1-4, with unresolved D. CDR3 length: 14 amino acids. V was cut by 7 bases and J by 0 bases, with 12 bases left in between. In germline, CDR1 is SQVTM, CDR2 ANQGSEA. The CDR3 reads CSAGPIATNEKLFF. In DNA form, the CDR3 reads TGCAGCGCTGGGCCAATAGCAACTAATGAAAAACTGTTTTTT.

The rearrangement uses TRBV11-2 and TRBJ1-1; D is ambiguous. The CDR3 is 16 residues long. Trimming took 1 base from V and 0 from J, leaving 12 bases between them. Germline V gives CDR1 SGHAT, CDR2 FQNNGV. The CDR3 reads CASSLAERYLNTEAFF. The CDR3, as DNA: TGTGCCAGCAGCTTAGCCGAGAGATATTTGAACACTGAAGCTTTCTTT.

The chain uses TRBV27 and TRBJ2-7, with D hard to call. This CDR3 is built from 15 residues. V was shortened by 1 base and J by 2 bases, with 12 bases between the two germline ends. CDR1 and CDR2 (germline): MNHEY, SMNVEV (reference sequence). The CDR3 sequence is CASSLFGGKAYEQYF. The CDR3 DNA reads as TGTGCCAGCAGTTTATTTGGCGGAAAAGCCTACGAGCAGTACTTC.

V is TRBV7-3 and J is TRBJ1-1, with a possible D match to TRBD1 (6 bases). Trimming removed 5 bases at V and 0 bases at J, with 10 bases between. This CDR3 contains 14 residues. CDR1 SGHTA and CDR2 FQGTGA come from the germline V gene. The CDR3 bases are TGTGCCAGCAGCCAAGGACAGTTGAACACTGAAGCTTTCTTT. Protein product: CASSQGQLNTEAFF.

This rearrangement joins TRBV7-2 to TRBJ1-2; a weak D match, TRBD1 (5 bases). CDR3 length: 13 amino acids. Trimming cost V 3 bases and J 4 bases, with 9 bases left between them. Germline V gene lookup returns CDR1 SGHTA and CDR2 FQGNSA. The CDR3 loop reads CASSFPGLYGYTF. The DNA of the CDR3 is TGTGCCAGCAGCTTTCCGGGACTCTATGGCTACACCTTC.

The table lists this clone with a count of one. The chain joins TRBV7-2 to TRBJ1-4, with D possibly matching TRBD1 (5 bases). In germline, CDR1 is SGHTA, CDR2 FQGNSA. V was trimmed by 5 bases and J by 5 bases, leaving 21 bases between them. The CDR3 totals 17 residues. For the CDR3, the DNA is TGTGCCAGCAGCCGCGAGTTGATCAGGGTTTCAAATGAAAAACTGTTTTTT. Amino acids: CASSRELIRVSNEKLFF.